Listed here are 29 T cell receptor beta chains from one sample, sequenced in a study of shared clonotypes between healthy human individuals. The assay was immunoSEQ multiplex PCR, and TCRdb's table has in-frame clones only and misses some. The top ten clones hold 10% of a sample with 300,000 or so clones, over 65% of them seen once. Material for sequencing was memory CD4+ T cells sorted from blood. Subset indicated: CD45RA-negative fraction. The source is a young man in good health.

This chain joins TRBV6-1 and TRBJ2-2, with 9 bases fitting TRBD2. The CDR3 runs 16 residues. Germline V CDR1 and CDR2: MNHNS, SASEGT. V gave up 0 bases and J gave up 7 bases; unmatched junction bases: 6. The CDR3 spells CASSEARAGGRGELFF. The DNA for the CDR3 is TGTGCCAGCAGTGAAGCGCGGGCGGGAGGGCGCGGGGAGCTGTTTTTT.

The genes are TRBV7-6 and TRBJ1-4; D not certain. Germline CDR1 SGHVS, CDR2 FNYEAQ. This CDR3 is built from 15 residues. Trimming took off 3 bases at V and 0 bases at J, with 8 bases between the two ends. The CDR3 loop is CASSFRGATNEKLFF. The CDR3 DNA reads TGTGCCAGCAGCTTCCGCGGTGCAACTAATGAAAAACTGTTTTTT.

V gene TRBV27 combines with J gene TRBJ2-4, with D hard to call. Germline loops: CDR1 MNHEY, CDR2 SMNVEV (reference sequence). The CDR3 consists of 17 residues. Trimming removed 5 bases from V and 0 bases from J, with 17 bases in between. CDR3 region: CASSPARWALAKNIQYF. In DNA, the CDR3 is TGTGCCAGCAGTCCCGCCAGATGGGCTCTAGCCAAAAACATTCAGTACTTC.

The rearrangement uses TRBV27 and TRBJ2-7; TRBD2 aligns across 11 bases. Germline trimming cut 6 bases from V and 4 bases from J; bases unmatched to any gene: 2. CDR3 length equals 13 residues. CDR1 is MNHEY, CDR2 SMNVEV, per germline (reference sequence). The CDR3 reads CASRPSGRYEQYF. CDR3 DNA: TGTGCCAGCAGACCTAGCGGGAGGTACGAGCAGTACTTC.

The chain has TRBV5-1 and TRBJ2-5; 7 nucleotides match TRBD2. The CDR3 is 17 amino acids. Trimming cost V 5 bases and J 5 bases; bases outside gene matches: 18. CDR1 SGHRS and CDR2 YFSETQ come from the germline V gene. The CDR3 sequence: CASSFRVGEGLEETQYF. CDR3 DNA sequence: TGCGCCAGCAGTTTCCGTGTAGGGGAGGGCTTAGAGGAGACCCAGTACTTC. Supplemented by reference TRBV5-1 and TRBJ2-5, the full variable domain reads KAGVTQTPRYLIKTRGQQVTLSCSPISGHRSVSWYQQTPGQGLQFLFEYFSETQRNKGNFPGRFSGRQFSNSRSEMNVSTLELGDSALYLCASSFRVGEGLEETQYFGPGTRLLVL.

V usage is TRBV5-6 and J usage is TRBJ2-7, with 7 positions matching TRBD2. This CDR3 has 16 amino acids. Germline loops: CDR1 SGHDT, CDR2 YYEEEE. V lost 4 bases, J lost 4 bases, and 14 bases stayed unmatched. The CDR3 coding sequence is TGTGCCAGCAGCCCCTACTTTGGGCGGGAGCTGTACGAGCAGTACTTC. It is translated as CASSPYFGRELYEQYF.

V gene TRBV29-1 combines with J gene TRBJ2-7, with D possibly being TRBD1 (5 bases). CDR3 size: 13 residues. The germline gives CDR1 SQVTM, CDR2 ANQGSEA. V shed 1 base and J shed 5 bases, with 12 bases lying between them. CDR3 coding DNA: TGCAGCGTTGAAGGTCAGGGTGTCCACGAGCAGTACTTC. This sequence encodes CSVEGQGVHEQYF.

The chain couples TRBV6-1 to TRBJ1-6; no firm D call. This CDR3 region has 13 residues. Trimming pared 4 bases from V and 8 bases from J, leaving 9 bases between. The germline V gene encodes CDR1 MNHNS and CDR2 SASEGT. CDR3 sequence (DNA): TGTGCCAGCAGTGGCCTGCGAGATTCACCCCTCCACTTT. This codes for CASSGLRDSPLHF.

The chain employs TRBV11-2 and TRBJ2-2; 11 bases line up with TRBD2. CDR1 and CDR2 (germline): SGHAT, FQNNGV. V was clipped by 5 bases and J by 6 bases; unmatched bases: 8. CDR3 length equals 16 residues. The CDR3 DNA follows: TGTGCCAGCAGCCTGGGGGGTAGCGGGAGGGCCGGGGAGCTGTTTTTT. Its protein is CASSLGGSGRAGELFF.

The rearrangement uses TRBV27 and TRBJ2-7; the match to TRBD1 covers 8 bases. This CDR3 region has 14 residues. Trimming removed 4 bases from V and 4 bases from J; junction bases left unmatched: 6. Looked up from germline, CDR1 is MNHEY and CDR2 is SMNVEV (reference sequence). CDR3 protein: CASSSRDRIYEQYF. As DNA, the CDR3 is TGTGCCAGCAGTTCCCGGGACAGGATTTACGAGCAGTACTTC.

The V and J genes are TRBV6-1 and TRBJ2-5; D may match TRBD1 or TRBD2 (5 bases each). The ends were cut back, 3 bases at V and 2 bases at J, with 16 bases in the middle. The CDR3 extends over 16 amino acids. CDR1 MNHNS and CDR2 SASEGT come from the germline V gene. This CDR3 reads CASSDLAGWRQETQYF. CDR3 coding DNA: TGTGCCAGCAGTGATCTCGCAGGGTGGAGGCAAGAGACCCAGTACTTC.

The chain links TRBV19 to TRBJ1-5; the D is unclear. The germline CDR1 and CDR2 sequences are LNHDA and SQIVND (reference sequence). The CDR3 is 14 amino acids. Between the trimmed V and J ends, which lost 0 bases and 3 bases, there was a span of 6 bases. CDR3 residues: CASSIDRFNQPQHF. CDR3 sequence (DNA): TGTGCCAGTAGTATAGACAGGTTCAATCAGCCCCAGCATTTT.

This chain connects TRBV10-3 to TRBJ2-2; D unresolved. CDR3 size: 19 residues. Trimming shortened V by 1 base and J by 0 bases, and 18 bases separated the two germline ends. Germline values: CDR1 ENHRY, CDR2 SYGVKD. CDR3 loop: CAISEFVVGSWTNTGELFF. The DNA of the CDR3 is TGTGCCATCAGTGAGTTTGTAGTCGGCAGCTGGACGAACACCGGGGAGCTGTTTTTT.

The chain uses TRBV12-5 and TRBJ2-3; no clear D. Germline CDR1 LGHNT, CDR2 FRNRAP. This CDR3 spans 13 amino acids. V lost 3 bases and J 0 bases, leaving 4 bases between the germline ends. In DNA form, the CDR3 reads TGTGCTAGTGGTTTCGATAGCACAGATACGCAGTATTTT. Amino acid sequence: CASGFDSTDTQYF.

J is TRBJ2-4 and V is TRBV6-1; 16 positions match TRBD2. Germline V gene lookup returns CDR1 MNHNS and CDR2 SASEGT. V lost 1 base and J lost 8; bases outside the gene matches: 11. The CDR3 spans 19 residues. CDR3 in DNA: TGTGCCAGCAGTGAAGTCCAGGGACTAGCGGGAGGGCCCTCTGACATTCAGTACTTC. This translates into CASSEVQGLAGGPSDIQYF.

This clone has just a few counts. The rearrangement joins TRBV9 to TRBJ2-3; D is unclear. The CDR3 is 15 residues long. Trimming stripped 0 bases from V and 2 bases from J, with 10 bases between. Germline V gene lookup returns CDR1 SGDLS and CDR2 YYNGEE. The CDR3 sequence is CASSVGSSHTDTQYF. The CDR3 DNA reads as TGTGCCAGCAGCGTAGGGTCCTCCCACACAGATACGCAGTATTTT.

The table lists this clone with many counts. V is TRBV11-2 and J is TRBJ2-2, with 8 bases identical to TRBD1. The germline CDR1 and CDR2 sequences are SGHAT and FQNNGV. The CDR3 is made up of 15 amino acids. V dropped 6 bases and J dropped 4; count of bases not matched to a gene: 7. In nucleotides, the CDR3 is TGTGCCAGCAGAGGGACAGGACCTTCCACCGGGGAGCTGTTTTTT. Protein sequence: CASRGTGPSTGELFF.

This chain's CDR3 is CASRGSYGIPASTDTQYF. In DNA form, the CDR3 reads TGTGCCAGCAGAGGGTCCTACGGGATCCCCGCTAGCACAGATACGCAGTATTTT. This rearrangement joins TRBV27 to TRBJ2-3, with a weak D call TRBD2 (5 bases). The CDR3 extends over 18 amino acids. Germline V gene sequence: CDR1 MNHEY, CDR2 SMNVEV (reference sequence). Trimming took 6 bases from V and 0 from J, leaving 22 bases between them.

This clone was counted only a few times. The rearrangement links TRBV10-3 to TRBJ1-2; 8 positions agree with TRBD1. Losses at the gene ends were 6 bases for V and 6 bases for J; bases not matched to a gene: 12. The CDR3 covers 15 residues. Germline CDR1 and CDR2: ENHRY and SYGVKD. The CDR3 sequence is CAISGQGPSSDGYTF. The CDR3 region has the DNA TGTGCCATCAGCGGACAGGGTCCCTCAAGCGATGGCTACACCTTC.

J is TRBJ2-2 and V is TRBV6-1; D remains ambiguous. V lost 4 bases and J lost 1, with 13 bases in between. The CDR3 length is 16 residues. Germline CDR1 MNHNS, CDR2 SASEGT. CDR3 sequence: CASSGQSSRNTGELFF. CDR3 coding DNA: TGTGCCAGCAGTGGTCAGTCGAGCCGGAACACCGGGGAGCTGTTTTTT.

This clone has only one observation. The V gene is TRBV15, the J gene TRBJ2-7; 9 bases agree with TRBD2. This CDR3 is 15 amino acids long. V lost 4 bases, J lost 6 bases, and 10 bases stayed unmatched. Germline V gene lookup returns CDR1 LNHNV and CDR2 YYDKDF (reference sequence). CDR3 DNA sequence: TGTGCCACCAGCAAGATGGGGCGGGAGGGCCGCGAGCAGTACTTC. Amino acid sequence: CATSKMGREGREQYF.

This clone was seen more than once but under ten times. The rearrangement links TRBV25-1 to TRBJ2-2; D possibly corresponds to TRBD1 (6 bases). In germline, CDR1 is MGHDK, CDR2 SYGVNS. Trimming shortened V by 3 bases and J by 6 bases, and 11 bases separated the two germline ends. This CDR3 has 14 amino acids. The CDR3 DNA sequence: TGTGCCAGCAGTGAGGGGGCGCAGGCCGGGGAGCTGTTTTTT. Translation gives CASSEGAQAGELFF.

V usage is TRBV28 and J usage is TRBJ1-3; D is uncertain. The V gene lost 6 bases and the J gene lost 0 bases, with 15 bases spanning the gap. From germline, CDR1 is MDHEN and CDR2 SYDVKM. The CDR3 runs to 16 residues. The CDR3, as DNA: TGTGCCAGCAGCTCCCCGGGCCCGAGCTCTGGAAACACCATATATTTT. This gives the protein CASSSPGPSSGNTIYF. Using reference TRBV28 and TRBJ1-3 for the parts outside the CDR3, the full variable domain is DVKVTQSSRYLVKRTGEKVFLECVQDMDHENMFWYRQDPGLGLRLIYFSYDVKMKEKGDIPEGYSVSREKKERFSLILESASTNQTSMYLCASSSPGPSSGNTIYFGEGSWLTVV.

The chain recombines TRBV4-1 with TRBJ2-1; TRBD2 agrees at 10 bases. Germline CDR1 is MGHRA and CDR2 is YSYEKL. J was trimmed by 5 bases and V by 1 base; bases with no gene match: 5. The CDR3 consists of 16 residues. CDR3 sequence (DNA): TGCGCCAGCAGCCAAGGTGGACTAGCGGTACACAATGAGCAGTTCTTC. Protein: CASSQGGLAVHNEQFF.

This clone was counted only a few times. V is TRBV7-9 and J is TRBJ1-4; perhaps TRBD1 as D (5 bases). The V end was cut by 7 bases, the J end by 3 bases, with 9 bases between. Germline V CDR1 and CDR2: SEHNR, FQNEAQ (reference sequence). The CDR3 extends over 13 amino acids. The chain's CDR3 is CASTHRPNEKLFF. CDR3 nucleotide sequence: TGTGCCAGCACTCACAGGCCTAATGAAAAACTGTTTTTT.

This sequence joins TRBV2 and TRBJ2-3; 7 bases are a match to TRBD2. There are 14 residues in the CDR3. V shed 6 bases, J shed 3 bases, and the junction held 6 bases outside the gene matches. Germline loops: CDR1 SNHLY, CDR2 FYNNEI. The CDR3 nucleotides are TGTGCCAGCAGACCGACGGGAGGAACAGATACGCAGTATTTT. Translating it yields CASRPTGGTDTQYF. Full variable domain (missing parts from reference TRBV2 and TRBJ2-3): EPEVTQTPSHQVTQMGQEVILRCVPISNHLYFYWYRQILGQKVEFLVSFYNNEISEKSEIFDDQFSVERPDGSNFTLKIRSTKLEDSAMYFCASRPTGGTDTQYFGPGTRLTVL.

At least ten counts were recorded for this clone. This rearrangement joins TRBV5-1 to TRBJ2-1; 8 nucleotides align to TRBD1. The CDR3 consists of 15 residues. The ends lost 2 bases at V and 4 bases at J; junction bases unmatched: 5. Germline CDR1 SGHRS, CDR2 YFSETQ. CDR3 sequence (DNA): TGCGCCAGCAGCTTCTCGGACAGGGTTTACAATGAGCAGTTCTTC. Translating gives CASSFSDRVYNEQFF.

This chain links TRBV28 with TRBJ2-7, with TRBD1 as a possible D gene (6 bases). The CDR3 has 12 amino acids. With 6 bases removed from V and 7 bases from J, the gap between germline ends came to 13 bases. CDR1 and CDR2 from the germline V gene are MDHEN and SYDVKM. In DNA form, the CDR3 reads TGTGCCAGCAGCGAGGGACATCGAGAGCAGTACTTC. This encodes CASSEGHREQYF.

The chain has TRBV6-1 and TRBJ2-7; D might be TRBD1 (6 bases). Per germline, CDR1 MNHNS and CDR2 SASEGT. CDR3 length equals 12 residues. The V gene lost 2 bases and the J gene lost 9 bases, with 11 bases spanning the gap. This chain's CDR3 is CASSEWTVGQYF. CDR3 DNA: TGTGCCAGCAGTGAATGGACAGTCGGGCAGTACTTC.